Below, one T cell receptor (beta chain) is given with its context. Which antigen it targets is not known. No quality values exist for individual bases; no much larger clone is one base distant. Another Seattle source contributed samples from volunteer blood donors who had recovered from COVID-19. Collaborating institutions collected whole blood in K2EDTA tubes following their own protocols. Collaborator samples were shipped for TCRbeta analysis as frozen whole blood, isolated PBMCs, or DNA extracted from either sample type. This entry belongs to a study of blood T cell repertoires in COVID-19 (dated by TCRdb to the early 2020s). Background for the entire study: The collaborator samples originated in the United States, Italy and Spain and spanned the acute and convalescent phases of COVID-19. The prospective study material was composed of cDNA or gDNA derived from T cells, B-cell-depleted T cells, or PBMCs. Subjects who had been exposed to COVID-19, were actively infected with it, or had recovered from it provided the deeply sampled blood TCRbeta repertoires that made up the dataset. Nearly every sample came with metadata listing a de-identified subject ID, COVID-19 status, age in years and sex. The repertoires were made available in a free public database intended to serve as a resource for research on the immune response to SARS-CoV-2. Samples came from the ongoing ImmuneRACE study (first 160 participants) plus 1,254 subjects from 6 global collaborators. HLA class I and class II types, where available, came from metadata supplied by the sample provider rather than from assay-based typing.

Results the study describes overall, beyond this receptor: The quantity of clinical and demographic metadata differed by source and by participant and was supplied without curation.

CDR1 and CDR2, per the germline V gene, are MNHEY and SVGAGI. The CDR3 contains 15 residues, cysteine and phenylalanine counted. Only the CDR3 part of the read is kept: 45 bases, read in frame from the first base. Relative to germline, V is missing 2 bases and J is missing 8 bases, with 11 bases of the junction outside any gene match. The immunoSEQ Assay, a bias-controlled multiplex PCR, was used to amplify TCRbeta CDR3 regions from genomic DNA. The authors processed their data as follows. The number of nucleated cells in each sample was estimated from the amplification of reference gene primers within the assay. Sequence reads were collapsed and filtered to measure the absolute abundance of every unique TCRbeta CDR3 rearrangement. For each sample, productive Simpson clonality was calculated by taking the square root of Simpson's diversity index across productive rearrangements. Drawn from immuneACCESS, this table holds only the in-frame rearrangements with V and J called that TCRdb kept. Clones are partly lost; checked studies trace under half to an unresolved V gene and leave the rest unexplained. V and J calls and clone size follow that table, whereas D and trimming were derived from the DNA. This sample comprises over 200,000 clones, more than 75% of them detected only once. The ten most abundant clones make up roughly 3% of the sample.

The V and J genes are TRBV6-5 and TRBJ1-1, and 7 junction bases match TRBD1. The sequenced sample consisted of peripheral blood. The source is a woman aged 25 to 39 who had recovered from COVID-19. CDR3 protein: CASSYAIGQATEAFF. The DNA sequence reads TGTGCCAGCAGTTACGCGATTGGACAGGCTACCGAAGCTTTCTTT.